This TCR beta chain was recorded in a study of T cell changes during pregnancy in multiple sclerosis. Assay: immunoSEQ multiplex PCR; the TCRdb copy retains only in-frame clones and omits some. The sample has 40,000 to 60,000 clones, 91% seen once. This clone was detected only once. The CDR3 runs 14 residues. The V end lost 3 bases, the J end lost 5 bases, and 13 bases lay between the germline ends. CDR1 is SEHNR, CDR2 FQNEAQ, per germline (reference sequence). Here the sequenced sample was CD8+ T cells from peripheral blood mononuclear cells, taken after pregnancy. The V and J genes are TRBV7-9 and TRBJ2-5, with a tentative D call TRBD2 (6 bases). The receptor was isolated from a female donor with multiple sclerosis, enrolled in a pregnancy study. The CDR3 region is CASSLEGGSETQYF. Here the CDR3 DNA reads TGTGCCAGCAGCTTGGAGGGCGGAAGCGAGACCCAGTACTTC.